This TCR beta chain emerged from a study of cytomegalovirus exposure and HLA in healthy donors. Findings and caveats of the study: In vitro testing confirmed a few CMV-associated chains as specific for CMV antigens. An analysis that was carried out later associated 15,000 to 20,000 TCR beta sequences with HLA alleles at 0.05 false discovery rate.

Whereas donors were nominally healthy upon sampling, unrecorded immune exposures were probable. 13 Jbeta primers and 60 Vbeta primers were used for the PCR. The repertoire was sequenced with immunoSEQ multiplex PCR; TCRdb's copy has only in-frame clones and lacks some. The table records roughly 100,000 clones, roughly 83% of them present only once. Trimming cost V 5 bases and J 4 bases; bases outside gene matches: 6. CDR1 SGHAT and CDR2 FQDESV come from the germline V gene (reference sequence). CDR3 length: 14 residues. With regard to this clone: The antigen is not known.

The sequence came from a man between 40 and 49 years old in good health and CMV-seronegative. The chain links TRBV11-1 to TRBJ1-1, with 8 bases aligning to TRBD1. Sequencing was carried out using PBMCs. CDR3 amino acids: CASSPRGRFTEAFF. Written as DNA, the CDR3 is TGTGCCAGCAGCCCCAGGGGGCGATTCACTGAAGCTTTCTTT.